This T cell receptor (beta chain) originates from a study of tumor-infiltrating lymphocytes in primary liver carcinoma. The input was approximately 500 ng total RNA; TCR beta cDNA was made from it with a constant-region primer. A slightly modified ARM-PCR protocol with three nested multiplex PCR rounds produced these TCR beta libraries. The first two PCR rounds used TRBV1-TRBV30 primers with a Cbeta primer, 10 cycles each. TCRdb fed the multiplex PCR reads into MiXCR, producing one record per CDR3 protein. Found here are about 210,000 distinct CDR3 sequences, less than 75% of them singletons; the top ten hold approximately 6.5%. Unsorted whole blood served as the source of blood RNA, and germline DNA was extracted as well. The germline V gene encodes CDR1 SGHAT and CDR2 FQNNGV. The CDR3 is 17 amino acids. Of note for this clonotype: One end of the junction is discordant with germline, which a read error may explain.

The sequence derives from a woman aged 55-70 years with primary liver carcinoma and hepatitis B virus infection. The chain has TRBV11-2 and TRBJ2-7, with TRBD2 identical over 8 bases. The material sequenced was peripheral blood. CDR3 DNA: TGTGTCAGCAGCTCCGTCATGGCCGGGACTAGTCCCTACGAGCAGTACTTC. It codes for CVSSSVMAGTSPYEQYF. Looking up the rest from reference TRBV11-2 and TRBJ2-7 gives the full variable domain: EAGVAQSPRYKIIEKRQSVAFWCNPISGHATLYWYQQILGQGPKLLIQFQNNGVVDDSQLPKDRFSAERLKGVDSTLKIQPAKLEDSAVYLCVSSSVMAGTSPYEQYFGPGTRLTVT.